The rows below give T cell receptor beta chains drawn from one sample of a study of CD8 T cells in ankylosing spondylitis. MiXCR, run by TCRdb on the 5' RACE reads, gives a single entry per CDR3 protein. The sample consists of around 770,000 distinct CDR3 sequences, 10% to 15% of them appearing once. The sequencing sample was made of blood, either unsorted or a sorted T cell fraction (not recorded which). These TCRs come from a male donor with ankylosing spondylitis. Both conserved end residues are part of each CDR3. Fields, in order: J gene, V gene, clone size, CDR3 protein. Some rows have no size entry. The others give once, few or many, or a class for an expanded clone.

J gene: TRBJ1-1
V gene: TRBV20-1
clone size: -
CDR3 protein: CSARGVGFRKAFF

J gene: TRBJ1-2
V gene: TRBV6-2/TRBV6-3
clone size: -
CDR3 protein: CASGDHYYGYTF

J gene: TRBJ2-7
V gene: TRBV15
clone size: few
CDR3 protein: CATSSEPIGGTDDYEQYF

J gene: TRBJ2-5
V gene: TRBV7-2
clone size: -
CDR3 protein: CASRWGGPGGETQYF

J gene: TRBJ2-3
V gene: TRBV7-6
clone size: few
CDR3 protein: CASSRRTPISTDTQYF

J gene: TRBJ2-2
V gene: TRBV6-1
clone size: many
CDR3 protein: CASSLETGELFF

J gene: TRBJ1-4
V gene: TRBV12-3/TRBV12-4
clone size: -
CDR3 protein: CASRGLMATNEKLFF

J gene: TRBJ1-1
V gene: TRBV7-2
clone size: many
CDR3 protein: CASSLVLGWDTEAFF

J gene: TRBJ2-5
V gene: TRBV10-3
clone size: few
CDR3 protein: CAISTGPGGETQYF

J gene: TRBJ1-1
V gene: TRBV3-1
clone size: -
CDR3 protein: CASSQDRVLRGTTEAFF

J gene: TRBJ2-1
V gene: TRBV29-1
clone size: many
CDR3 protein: CSVGGGAGYEQFF

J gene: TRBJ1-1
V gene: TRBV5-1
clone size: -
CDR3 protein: CASSSQRPNTEAFF

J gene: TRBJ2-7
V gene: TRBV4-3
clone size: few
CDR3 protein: CASSQTSGTTYEQYF

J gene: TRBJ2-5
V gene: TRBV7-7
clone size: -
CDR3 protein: CASSLRAFGETQYF

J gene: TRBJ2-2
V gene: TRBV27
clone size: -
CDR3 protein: CASSPTRWNTGELFF

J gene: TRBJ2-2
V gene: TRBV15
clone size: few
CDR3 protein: CATSRGGGMNGELFF

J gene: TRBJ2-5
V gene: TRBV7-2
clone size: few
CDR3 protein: CASSFHPGRRRETQYF

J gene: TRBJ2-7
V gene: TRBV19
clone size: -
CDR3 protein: CASSKTRNGPYEQYF

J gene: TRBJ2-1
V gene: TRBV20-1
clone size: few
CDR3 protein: CSARPGLQGNEQFF

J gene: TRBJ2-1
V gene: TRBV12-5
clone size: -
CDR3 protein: CASGLVIAGRNNEQFF

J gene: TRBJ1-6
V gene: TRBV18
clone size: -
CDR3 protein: CASSSGQGSNSPLHF

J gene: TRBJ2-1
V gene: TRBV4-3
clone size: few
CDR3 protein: CASSKGRTNNEQFF

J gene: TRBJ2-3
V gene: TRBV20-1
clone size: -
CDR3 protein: CSAPSGGTDTQYF

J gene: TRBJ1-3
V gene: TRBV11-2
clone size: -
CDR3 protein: CASSLYGAGASGNTIYF

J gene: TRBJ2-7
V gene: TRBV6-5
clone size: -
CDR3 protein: CASSYTNGPWDEQYF

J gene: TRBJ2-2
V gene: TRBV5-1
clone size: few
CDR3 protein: CASSGDRAGTGELFF

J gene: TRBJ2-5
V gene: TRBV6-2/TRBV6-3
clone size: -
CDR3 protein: CASRRTGRIETQYF